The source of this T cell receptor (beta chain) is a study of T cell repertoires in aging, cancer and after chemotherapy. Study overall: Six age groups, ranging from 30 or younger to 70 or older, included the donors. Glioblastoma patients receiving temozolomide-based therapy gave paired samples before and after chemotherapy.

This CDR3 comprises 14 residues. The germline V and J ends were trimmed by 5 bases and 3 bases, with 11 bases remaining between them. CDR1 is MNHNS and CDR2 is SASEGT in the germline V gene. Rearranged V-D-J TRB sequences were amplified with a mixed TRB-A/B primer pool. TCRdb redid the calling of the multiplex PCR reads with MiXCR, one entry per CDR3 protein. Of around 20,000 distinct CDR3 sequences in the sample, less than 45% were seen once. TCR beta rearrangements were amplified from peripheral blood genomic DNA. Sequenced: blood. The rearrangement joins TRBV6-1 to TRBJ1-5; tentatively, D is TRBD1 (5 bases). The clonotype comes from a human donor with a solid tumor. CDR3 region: CASSFSQVNQPQHF. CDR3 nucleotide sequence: TGTGCCAGCAGTTTTTCACAGGTCAATCAGCCCCAGCATTTT.